This T cell receptor (beta chain) was recorded in a study of blood T cell repertoires in COVID-19. Background on the study: The United States, Italy and Spain supplied acute and convalescent COVID-19 samples. In each case, the material was cDNA or gDNA derived from T cells, B-cell-depleted T cells, or PBMCs.

CDR3 size: 14 residues. Germline CDR1 SNHLY, CDR2 FYNNEI. Trimming stripped 7 bases from V and 2 bases from J, with 9 bases between. Original data processing: Quantification of nucleated cells was approximated via reference gene primer amplification. The method was immunoSEQ multiplex PCR; TCRdb's version includes in-frame clones alone and lacks a portion of them. The DNA gave D and trimming, while V, J and clone size come from that table. The sample carries about 250,000 clones, 85% recorded once. The TCR originated in a woman aged 55 to 70 with active or convalescent COVID-19. The sequencing input was peripheral blood. V usage is TRBV2 and J usage is TRBJ1-6; unclear D gene. The CDR3 here is CASNSYTYNSPLHF. The CDR3 bases are TGTGCCAGCAATTCATACACCTATAATTCACCCCTCCACTTT.